Following are 9 T cell receptor beta chains from one sample sequenced in a study of T-cell reconstitution after alpha-beta-depleted transplantation in children. Researchers prepared the TCRbeta library using unique molecular identifiers, the study reports. Each CDR3 protein is one row after TCRdb ran MiXCR on the PCR reads. This table holds just under 150,000 distinct CDR3 sequences, 7.5% to 9% found once. Sequences were derived from PBMCs, mostly from graft donor cells, sampled 180 days after TCRalphabeta/CD19-depleted stem cell transplant. The receptors here all came from a female patient between 2 and 15 years old who had a stem cell transplant for congenital amegakaryocytic thrombocytopenia, so the T cells may come from the graft donor.

The rearrangement uses TRBV20-1 and TRBJ2-1; D perhaps matches TRBD1 (6 bases). Germline assignment: CDR1 DFQATT and CDR2 SNEGSKA (reference sequence). This CDR3 spans 14 amino acids. The V and J ends lost 5 bases and 7 bases respectively, with 18 bases between them. The CDR3 nucleotides read TGCAGTGCTCCCGGGACAACTGAGAGGAATGAGCAGTTCTTC. Translated, it gives CSAPGTTERNEQFF.

This clonotype was counted between two and nine times. The gene calls are TRBV29-1 and TRBJ2-1; 7 positions agree with TRBD2. The V gene's germline CDR1 is SQVTM and CDR2 ANQGSEA. J gave up 1 base and V 3 bases, and 12 bases lay outside the gene matches. This CDR3 has 17 residues. CDR3 DNA sequence: TGCAGCGTTGAGGGAGGGGCCGACCTACCATCCTACAATGAGCAGTTCTTC. Protein: CSVEGGADLPSYNEQFF.

As for this clonotype: A much larger clone lies one base from this, so it may be a read error. The rearrangement links TRBV28 to TRBJ1-5; weak D call: TRBD1 (5 bases). The CDR3 contains 13 residues. Germline V gene sequence: CDR1 MDHEN, CDR2 SYDVKM. This chain's CDR3 is CAIGGPINQLQHF. CDR3 sequence (DNA): TGTGCCATCGGGGGACCGATTAATCAGCTCCAGCATTTT.

This clonotype was seen at least ten times. The chain carries TRBV20-1 and TRBJ2-2, with 8 bases that match TRBD2. V was pared by 4 bases and J by 2 bases, with 12 bases of the junction left unmatched. The V gene's germline CDR1 is DFQATT and CDR2 SNEGSKA (reference sequence). The CDR3 consists of 17 residues. In DNA, the CDR3 is TGCAGTGCTATTCGGATCCGCGGGACTAGTAACACCGGGGAGCTGTTTTTT. It translates to CSAIRIRGTSNTGELFF.

This clonotype has more than one count but fewer than ten. The rearrangement links TRBV7-9 to TRBJ1-4, with D unresolved. Germline loops: CDR1 SEHNR, CDR2 FQNEAQ (reference sequence). With 5 bases removed from V and 4 bases from J, the gap between germline ends came to 17 bases. This CDR3 comprises 16 residues. The CDR3 reads CASSRAAGSFNEKLFF. The CDR3 DNA follows: TGTGCCAGCAGCCGAGCGGCGGGCAGTTTTAATGAAAAACTGTTTTTT.

There are many counts of this clonotype. The chain has TRBV20-1 and TRBJ2-5; 11 positions match TRBD2. CDR1 and CDR2 from the germline V gene are DFQATT and SNEGSKA (reference sequence). V shed 5 bases, J shed 8 bases, and the junction held 7 bases outside the gene matches. The CDR3 has 13 amino acids. CDR3 protein: CSASVAGGGTQYF. The CDR3 bases are TGCAGTGCTTCAGTAGCGGGAGGGGGAACCCAGTACTTC.

This rearrangement joins TRBV12-3 or TRBV12-4 to TRBJ1-2; no clear D. Trimming stripped 3 bases from V and 1 base from J, with 3 bases between. CDR3 length: 12 amino acids. CDR3 in DNA: TGTGCCAGCAGTTTTTATAACTATGGCTACACCTTC. Amino acids: CASSFYNYGYTF.

This clonotype was counted many times. This chain connects TRBV20-1 to TRBJ2-3; TRBD2 matches 12 bases. V shed 1 base and J 5 bases; nucleotides not matched to a gene: 4. This CDR3 is built from 15 residues. Germline V gene lookup returns CDR1 DFQATT and CDR2 SNEGSKA (reference sequence). The CDR3 region is CSARGLAGEKDTQYF. The DNA for the CDR3 is TGCAGTGCTAGAGGACTAGCGGGAGAAAAAGATACGCAGTATTTT.

This clonotype came up many times. The chain couples TRBV7-2 to TRBJ2-3; D remains ambiguous. Germline CDR1 and CDR2: SGHTA and FQGNSA. The V and J ends lost 2 bases and 3 bases respectively, with 12 bases between them. This CDR3 is 15 amino acids long. The CDR3 protein is CASSLWASLTDTQYF. Here the CDR3 DNA reads TGTGCCAGCAGCTTATGGGCTAGTTTGACAGATACGCAGTATTTT.